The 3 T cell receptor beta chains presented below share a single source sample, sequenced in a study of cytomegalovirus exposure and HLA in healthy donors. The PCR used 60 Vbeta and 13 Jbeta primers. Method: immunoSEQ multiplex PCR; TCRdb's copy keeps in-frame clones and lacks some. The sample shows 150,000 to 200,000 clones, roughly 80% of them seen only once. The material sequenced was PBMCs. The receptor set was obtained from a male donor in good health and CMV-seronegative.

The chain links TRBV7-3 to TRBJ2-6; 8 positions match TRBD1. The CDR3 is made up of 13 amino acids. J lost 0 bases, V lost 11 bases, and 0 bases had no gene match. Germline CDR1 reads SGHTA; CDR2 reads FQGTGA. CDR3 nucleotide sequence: TGTGCCGACAGGGGCTCTGGGGCCAACGTCCTGACTTTC. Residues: CADRGSGANVLTF.

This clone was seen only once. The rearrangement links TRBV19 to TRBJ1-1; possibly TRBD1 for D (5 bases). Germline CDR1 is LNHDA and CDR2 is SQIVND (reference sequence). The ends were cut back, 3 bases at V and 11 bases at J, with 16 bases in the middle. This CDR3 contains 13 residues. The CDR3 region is CASSMKGQLGAFF. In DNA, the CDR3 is TGTGCCAGTAGTATGAAGGGGCAACTCGGGGCTTTCTTT.

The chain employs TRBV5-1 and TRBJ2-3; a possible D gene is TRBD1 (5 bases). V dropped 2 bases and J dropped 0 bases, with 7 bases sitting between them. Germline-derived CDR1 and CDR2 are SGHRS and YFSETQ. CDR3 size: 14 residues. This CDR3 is CASSLQESTDTQYF. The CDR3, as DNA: TGCGCCAGCAGCTTACAGGAGAGCACAGATACGCAGTATTTT.